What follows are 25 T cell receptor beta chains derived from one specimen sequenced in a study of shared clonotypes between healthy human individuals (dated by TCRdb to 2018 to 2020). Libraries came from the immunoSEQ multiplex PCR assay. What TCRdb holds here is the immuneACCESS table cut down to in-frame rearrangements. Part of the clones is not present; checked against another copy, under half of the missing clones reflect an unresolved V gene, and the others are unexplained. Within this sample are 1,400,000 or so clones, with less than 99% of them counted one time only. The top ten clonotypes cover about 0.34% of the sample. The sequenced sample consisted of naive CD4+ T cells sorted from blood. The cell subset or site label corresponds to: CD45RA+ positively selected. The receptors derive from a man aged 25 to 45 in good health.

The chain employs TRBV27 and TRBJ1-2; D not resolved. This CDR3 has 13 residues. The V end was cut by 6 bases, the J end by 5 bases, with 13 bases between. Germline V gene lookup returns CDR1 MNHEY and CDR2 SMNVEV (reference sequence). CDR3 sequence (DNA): TGTGCCAGCAGCTATACGGTGGGTTATGGCTACACCTTC. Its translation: CASSYTVGYGYTF.

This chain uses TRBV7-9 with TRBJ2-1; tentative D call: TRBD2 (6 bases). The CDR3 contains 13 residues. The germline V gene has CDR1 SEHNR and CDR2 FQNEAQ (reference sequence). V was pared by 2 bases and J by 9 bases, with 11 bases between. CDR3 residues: CASSLSLRGEQFF. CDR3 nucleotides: TGTGCCAGCAGCTTATCTCTGCGGGGTGAGCAGTTCTTC.

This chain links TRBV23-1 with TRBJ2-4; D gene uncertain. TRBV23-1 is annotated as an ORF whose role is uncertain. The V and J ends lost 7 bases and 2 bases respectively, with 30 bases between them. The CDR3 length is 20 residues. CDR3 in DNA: TGCGCCAGCATCCCAAGGTTAGGTCCCGCCCGCACCGGGTCCAAAAACATTCAGTACTTC. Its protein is CASIPRLGPARTGSKNIQYF.

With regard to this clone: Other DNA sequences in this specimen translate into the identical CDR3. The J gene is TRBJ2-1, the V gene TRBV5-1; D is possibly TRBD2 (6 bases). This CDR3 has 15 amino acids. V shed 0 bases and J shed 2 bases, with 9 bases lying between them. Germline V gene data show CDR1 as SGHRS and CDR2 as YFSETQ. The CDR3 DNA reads TGCGCCAGCAGCTTGGCGGGAGTCCCCTACAATGAGCAGTTCTTC. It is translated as CASSLAGVPYNEQFF.

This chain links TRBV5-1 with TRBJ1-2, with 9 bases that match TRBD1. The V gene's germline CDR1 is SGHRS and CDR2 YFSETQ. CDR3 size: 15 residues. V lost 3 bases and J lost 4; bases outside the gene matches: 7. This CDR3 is CASSSAGTGIYGYTF. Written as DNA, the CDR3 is TGCGCCAGCAGCTCTGCCGGGACAGGGATCTATGGCTACACCTTC.

In nucleotides, the CDR3 is TGTGCCAGTAGTATCGGCAGTACCTACGAGCAGTACTTC. It translates to CASSIGSTYEQYF. The chain joins TRBV19 to TRBJ2-7; D ambiguous. Deletions cut 3 bases from V and 2 bases from J, with 8 bases between. This CDR3 region has 13 residues. CDR1 and CDR2 (germline): LNHDA, SQIVND (reference sequence).

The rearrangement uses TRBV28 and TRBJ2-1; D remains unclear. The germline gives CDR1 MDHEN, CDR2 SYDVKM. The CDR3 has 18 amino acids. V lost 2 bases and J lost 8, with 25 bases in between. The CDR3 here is CASSLLPIWEAITDEQFF. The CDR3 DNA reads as TGTGCCAGCAGTTTACTTCCTATCTGGGAAGCTATTACCGATGAGCAGTTCTTC.

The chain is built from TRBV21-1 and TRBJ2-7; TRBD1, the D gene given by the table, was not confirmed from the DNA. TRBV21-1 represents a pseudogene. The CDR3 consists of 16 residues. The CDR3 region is CASSKEAVDNSYEQYF. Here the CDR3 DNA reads TGTGCCAGCAGCAAAGAAGCAGTCGACAACTCCTACGAGCAGTACTTC.

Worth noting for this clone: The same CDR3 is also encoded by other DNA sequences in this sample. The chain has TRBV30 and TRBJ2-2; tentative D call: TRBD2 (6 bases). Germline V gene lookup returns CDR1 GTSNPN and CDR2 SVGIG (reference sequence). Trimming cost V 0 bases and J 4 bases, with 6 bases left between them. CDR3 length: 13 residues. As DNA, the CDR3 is TGTGCCTGGAGTGTGGGGGGCACCGGGGAGCTGTTTTTT. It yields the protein CAWSVGGTGELFF. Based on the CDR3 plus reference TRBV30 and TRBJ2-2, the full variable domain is SQTIHQWPATLVQPVGSPLSLECTVEGTSNPNLYWYRQAAGRGLQLLFYSVGIGQISSEVPQNLSASRPQDRQFILSSKKLLLSDSGFYLCAWSVGGTGELFFGEGSRLTVL.

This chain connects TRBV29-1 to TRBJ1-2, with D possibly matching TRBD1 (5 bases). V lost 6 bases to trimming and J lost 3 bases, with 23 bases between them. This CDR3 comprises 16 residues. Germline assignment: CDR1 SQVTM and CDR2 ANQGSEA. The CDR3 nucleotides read TGCAGCGTCGACCGGACGGCAAGTAGGGGACACTATGGCTACACCTTC. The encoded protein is CSVDRTASRGHYGYTF.

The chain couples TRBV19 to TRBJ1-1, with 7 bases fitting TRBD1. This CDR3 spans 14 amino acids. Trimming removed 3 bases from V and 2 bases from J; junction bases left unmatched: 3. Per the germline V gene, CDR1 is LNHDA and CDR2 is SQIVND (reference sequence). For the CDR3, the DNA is TGTGCCAGTAGTATCCGACAGGGTAACACTGAAGCTTTCTTT. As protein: CASSIRQGNTEAFF. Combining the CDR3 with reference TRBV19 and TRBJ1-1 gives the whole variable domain DGGITQSPKYLFRKEGQNVTLSCEQNLNHDAMYWYRQDPGQGLRLIYYSQIVNDFQKGDIAEGYSVSREKKESFPLTVTSAQKNPTAFYLCASSIRQGNTEAFFGQGTRLTVV.

Written as DNA, the CDR3 is TGTGCCAGCAGTGGGGACAGCCATGGCTACACCTTC. It codes for CASSGDSHGYTF. J is TRBJ1-2 and V is TRBV2; 7 bases fit TRBD1. Unmatched junction bases numbered 2, after V lost 4 bases and J lost 6 bases. Germline CDR1 reads SNHLY; CDR2 reads FYNNEI. The CDR3 is made up of 12 amino acids.

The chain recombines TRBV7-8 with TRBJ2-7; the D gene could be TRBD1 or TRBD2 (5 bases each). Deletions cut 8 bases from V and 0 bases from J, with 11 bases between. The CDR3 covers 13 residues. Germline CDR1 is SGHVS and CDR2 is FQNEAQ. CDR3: CASFRDPSYEQYF. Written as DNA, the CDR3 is TGTGCCAGCTTCCGGGACCCCTCCTACGAGCAGTACTTC.

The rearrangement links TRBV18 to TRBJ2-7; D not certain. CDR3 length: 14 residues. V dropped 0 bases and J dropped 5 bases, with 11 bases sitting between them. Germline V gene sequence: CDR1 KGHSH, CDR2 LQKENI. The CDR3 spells CASSPPLLPHEQYF. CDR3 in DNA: TGTGCCAGCTCACCACCCCTTTTGCCCCACGAGCAGTACTTC. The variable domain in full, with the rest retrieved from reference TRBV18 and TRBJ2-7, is NAGVMQNPRHLVRRRGQEARLRCSPMKGHSHVYWYRQLPEEGLKFMVYLQKENIIDESGMPKERFSAEFPKEGPSILRIQQVVRGDSAAYFCASSPPLLPHEQYFGPGTRLTVT.

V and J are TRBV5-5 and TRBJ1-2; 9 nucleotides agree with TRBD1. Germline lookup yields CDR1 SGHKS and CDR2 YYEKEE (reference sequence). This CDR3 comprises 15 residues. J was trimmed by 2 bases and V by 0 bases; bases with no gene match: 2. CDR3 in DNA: TGTGCCAGCAGCTTGGTTGACAGGGGGAACTATGGCTACACCTTC. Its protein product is CASSLVDRGNYGYTF.

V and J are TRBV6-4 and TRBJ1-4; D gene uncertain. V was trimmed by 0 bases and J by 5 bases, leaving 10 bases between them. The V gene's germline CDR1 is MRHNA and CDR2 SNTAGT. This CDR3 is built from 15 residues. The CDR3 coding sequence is TGTGCCAGCAGTGACTCGAGTGGGAGGAATGAAAAACTGTTTTTT. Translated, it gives CASSDSSGRNEKLFF.

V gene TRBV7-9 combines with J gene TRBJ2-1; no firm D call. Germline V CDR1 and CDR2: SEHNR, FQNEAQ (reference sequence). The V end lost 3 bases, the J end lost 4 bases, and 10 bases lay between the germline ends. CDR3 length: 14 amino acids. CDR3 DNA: TGTGCCAGCAGCTTGAGGCTAAGTTACAATGAGCAGTTCTTC. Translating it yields CASSLRLSYNEQFF.

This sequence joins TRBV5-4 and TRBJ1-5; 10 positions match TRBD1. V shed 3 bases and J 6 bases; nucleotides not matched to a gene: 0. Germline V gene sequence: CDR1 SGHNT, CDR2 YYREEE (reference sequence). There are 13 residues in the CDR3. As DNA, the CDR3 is TGTGCCAGCAGCTGGGACAGGGGTCAGCCCCAGCATTTT. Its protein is CASSWDRGQPQHF.

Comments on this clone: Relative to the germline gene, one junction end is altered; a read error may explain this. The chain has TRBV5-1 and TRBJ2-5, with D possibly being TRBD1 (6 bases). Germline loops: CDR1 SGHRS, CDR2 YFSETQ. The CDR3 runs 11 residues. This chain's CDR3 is CASSGRDTTHF. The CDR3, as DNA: TGCGCCAGCAGCGGCCGGGACACAACTCACTTC. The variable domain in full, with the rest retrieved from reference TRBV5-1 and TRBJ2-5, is KAGVTQTPRYLIKTRGQQVTLSCSPISGHRSVSWYQQTPGQGLQFLFEYFSETQRNKGNFPGRFSGRQFSNSRSEMNVSTLELGDSALYLCASSGRDTTHFGPGTRLLVL.

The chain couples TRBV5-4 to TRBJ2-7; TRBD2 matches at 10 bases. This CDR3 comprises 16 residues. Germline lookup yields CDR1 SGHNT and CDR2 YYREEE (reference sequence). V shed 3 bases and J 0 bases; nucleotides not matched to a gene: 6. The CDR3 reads CASSWTSGLSSYEQYF. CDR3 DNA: TGTGCCAGCAGCTGGACTAGCGGACTAAGCTCCTACGAGCAGTACTTC.

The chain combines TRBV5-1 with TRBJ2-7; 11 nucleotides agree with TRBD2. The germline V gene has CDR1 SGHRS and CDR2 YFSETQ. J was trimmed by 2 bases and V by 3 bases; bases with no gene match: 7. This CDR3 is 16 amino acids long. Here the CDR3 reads CASSSRGTSGPYEQYF. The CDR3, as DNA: TGCGCCAGCAGCTCCCGCGGGACTAGCGGACCCTACGAGCAGTACTTC.

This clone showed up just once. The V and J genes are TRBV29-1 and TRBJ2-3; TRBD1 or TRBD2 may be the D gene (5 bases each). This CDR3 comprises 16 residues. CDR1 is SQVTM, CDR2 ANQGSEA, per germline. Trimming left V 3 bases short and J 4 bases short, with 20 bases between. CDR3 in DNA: TGCAGCGTTGACCTCCTTGCCGCGAGGGGCTCAGATACGCAGTATTTT. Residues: CSVDLLAARGSDTQYF.

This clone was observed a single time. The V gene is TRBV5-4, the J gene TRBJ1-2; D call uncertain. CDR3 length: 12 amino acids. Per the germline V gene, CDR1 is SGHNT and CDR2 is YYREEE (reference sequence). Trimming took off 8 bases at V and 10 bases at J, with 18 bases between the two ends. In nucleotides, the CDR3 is TGTGCCAGTACGGGGAGCCCTTTGGACTACACCTTC. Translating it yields CASTGSPLDYTF.

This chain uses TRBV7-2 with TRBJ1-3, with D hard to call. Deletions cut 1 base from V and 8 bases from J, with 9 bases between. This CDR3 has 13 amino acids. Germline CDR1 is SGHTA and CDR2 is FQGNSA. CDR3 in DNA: TGTGCCAGCAGCTTAGGGGTGGGTGACACCATATATTTT. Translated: CASSLGVGDTIYF.

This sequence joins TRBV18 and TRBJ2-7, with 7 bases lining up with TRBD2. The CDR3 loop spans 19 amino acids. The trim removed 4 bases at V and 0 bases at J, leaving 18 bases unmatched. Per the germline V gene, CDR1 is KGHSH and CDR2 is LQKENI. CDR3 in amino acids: CASSLEKATFTGGSYEQYF. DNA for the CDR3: TGTGCCAGCTCACTGGAGAAAGCAACCTTTACGGGGGGCTCCTACGAGCAGTACTTC.